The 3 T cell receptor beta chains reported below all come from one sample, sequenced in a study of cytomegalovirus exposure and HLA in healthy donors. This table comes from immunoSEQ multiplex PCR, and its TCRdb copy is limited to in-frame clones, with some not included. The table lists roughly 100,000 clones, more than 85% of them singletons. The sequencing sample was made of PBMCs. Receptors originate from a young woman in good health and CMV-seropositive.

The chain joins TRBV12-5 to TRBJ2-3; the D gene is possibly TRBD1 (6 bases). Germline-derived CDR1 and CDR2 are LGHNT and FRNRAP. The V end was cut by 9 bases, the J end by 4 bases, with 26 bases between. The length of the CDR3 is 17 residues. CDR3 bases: TGTGCTAGCTCCCCCGGGCAGGGGTCCGCTAGTGCAGATACGCAGTATTTT. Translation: CASSPGQGSASADTQYF. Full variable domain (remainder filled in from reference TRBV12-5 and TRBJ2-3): DARVTQTPRHKVTEMGQEVTMRCQPILGHNTVFWYRQTMMQGLELLAYFRNRAPLDDSGMPKDRFSAEMPDATLATLKIQPSEPRDSAVYFCASSPGQGSASADTQYFGPGTRLTVL.

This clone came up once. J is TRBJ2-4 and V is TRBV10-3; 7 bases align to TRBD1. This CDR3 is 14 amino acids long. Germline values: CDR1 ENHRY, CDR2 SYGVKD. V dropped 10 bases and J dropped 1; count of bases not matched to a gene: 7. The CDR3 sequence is CATQTTGAKNIQYF. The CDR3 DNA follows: TGTGCCACCCAAACGACAGGGGCCAAAAACATTCAGTACTTC.

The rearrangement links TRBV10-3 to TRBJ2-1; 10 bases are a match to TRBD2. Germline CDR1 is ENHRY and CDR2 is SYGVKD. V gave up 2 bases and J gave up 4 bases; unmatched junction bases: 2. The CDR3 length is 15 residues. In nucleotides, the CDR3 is TGTGCCATCAGTGAGACTAGCGGGACTTACAATGAGCAGTTCTTC. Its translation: CAISETSGTYNEQFF.